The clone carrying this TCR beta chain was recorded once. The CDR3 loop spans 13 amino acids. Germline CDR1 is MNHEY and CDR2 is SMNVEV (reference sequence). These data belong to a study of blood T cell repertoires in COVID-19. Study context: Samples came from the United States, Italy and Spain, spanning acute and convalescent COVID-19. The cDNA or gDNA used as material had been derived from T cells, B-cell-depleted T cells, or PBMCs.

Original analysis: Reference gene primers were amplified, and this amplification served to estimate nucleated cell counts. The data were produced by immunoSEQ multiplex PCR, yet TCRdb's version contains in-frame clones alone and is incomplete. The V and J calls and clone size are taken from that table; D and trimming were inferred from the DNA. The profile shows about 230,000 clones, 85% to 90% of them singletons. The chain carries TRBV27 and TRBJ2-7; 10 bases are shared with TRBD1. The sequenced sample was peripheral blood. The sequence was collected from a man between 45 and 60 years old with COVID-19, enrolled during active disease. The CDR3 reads CTQGDRGYNEQYF. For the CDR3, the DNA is TGTACTCAAGGGGACAGGGGTTATAACGAGCAGTACTTC.